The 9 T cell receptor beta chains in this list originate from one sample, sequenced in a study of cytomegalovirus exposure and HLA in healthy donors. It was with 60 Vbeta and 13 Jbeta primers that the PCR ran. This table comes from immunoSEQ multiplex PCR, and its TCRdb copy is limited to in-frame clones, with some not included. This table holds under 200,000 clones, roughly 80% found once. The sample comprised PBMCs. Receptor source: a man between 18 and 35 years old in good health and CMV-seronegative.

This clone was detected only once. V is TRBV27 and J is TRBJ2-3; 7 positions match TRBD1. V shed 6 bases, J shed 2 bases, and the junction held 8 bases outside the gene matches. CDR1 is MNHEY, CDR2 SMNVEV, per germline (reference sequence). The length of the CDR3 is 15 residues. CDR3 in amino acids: CASSSRDSDTDTQYF. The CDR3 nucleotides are TGTGCCAGCAGCTCCCGGGACAGCGACACAGATACGCAGTATTTT.

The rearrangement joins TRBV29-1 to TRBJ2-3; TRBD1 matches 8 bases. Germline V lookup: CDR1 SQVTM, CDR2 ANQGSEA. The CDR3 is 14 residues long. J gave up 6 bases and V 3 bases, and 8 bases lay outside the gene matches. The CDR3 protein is CSVDTRGRYDTQYF. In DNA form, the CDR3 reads TGCAGCGTTGATACCAGGGGGCGATATGATACGCAGTATTTT.

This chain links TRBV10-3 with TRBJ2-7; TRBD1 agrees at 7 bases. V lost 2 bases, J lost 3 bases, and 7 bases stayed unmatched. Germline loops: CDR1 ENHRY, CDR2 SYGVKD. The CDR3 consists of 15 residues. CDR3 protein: CAISEPDRVGYEQYF. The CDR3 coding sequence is TGTGCCATCAGTGAGCCCGACAGGGTAGGCTACGAGCAGTACTTC.

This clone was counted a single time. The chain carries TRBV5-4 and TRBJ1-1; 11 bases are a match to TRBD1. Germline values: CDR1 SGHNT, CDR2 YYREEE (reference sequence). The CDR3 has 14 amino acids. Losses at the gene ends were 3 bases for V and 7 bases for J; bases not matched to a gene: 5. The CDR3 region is CASSSGQGDFEAFF. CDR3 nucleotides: TGTGCCAGCAGCTCGGGACAGGGGGATTTTGAAGCTTTCTTT.

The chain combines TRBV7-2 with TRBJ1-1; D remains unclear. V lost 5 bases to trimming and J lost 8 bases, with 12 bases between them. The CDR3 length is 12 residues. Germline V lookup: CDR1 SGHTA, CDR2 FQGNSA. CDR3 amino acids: CASSLVAPEAFF. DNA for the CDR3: TGTGCCAGCAGCCTGGTGGCTCCAGAAGCTTTCTTT.

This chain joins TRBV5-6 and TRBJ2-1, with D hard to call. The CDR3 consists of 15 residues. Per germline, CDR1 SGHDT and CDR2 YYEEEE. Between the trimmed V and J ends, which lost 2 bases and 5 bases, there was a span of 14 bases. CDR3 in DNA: TGTGCCAGCAGCTTCTTGCCGCTAACGGACAATGAGCAGTTCTTC. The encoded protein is CASSFLPLTDNEQFF.

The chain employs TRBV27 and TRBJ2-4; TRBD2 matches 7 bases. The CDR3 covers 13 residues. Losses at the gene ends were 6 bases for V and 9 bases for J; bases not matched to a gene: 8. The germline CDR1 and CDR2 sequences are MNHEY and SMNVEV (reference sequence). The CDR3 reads CASSRGGRGIQYF. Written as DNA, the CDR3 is TGTGCCAGCAGCCGGGGAGGGAGGGGCATTCAGTACTTC.

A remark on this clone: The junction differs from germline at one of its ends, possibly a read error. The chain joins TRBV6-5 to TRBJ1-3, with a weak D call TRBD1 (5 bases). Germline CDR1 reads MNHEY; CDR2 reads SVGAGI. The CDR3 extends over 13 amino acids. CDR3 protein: CVSRRGPGNTIYF. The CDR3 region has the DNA TGTGTCAGCAGAAGGGGCCCTGGAAACACCATATATTTT.

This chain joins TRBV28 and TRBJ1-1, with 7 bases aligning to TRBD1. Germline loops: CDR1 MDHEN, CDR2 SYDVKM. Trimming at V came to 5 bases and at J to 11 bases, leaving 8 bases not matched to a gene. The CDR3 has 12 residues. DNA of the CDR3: TGTGCCAGCAGTGACAGGGACGGGTCTGCTTTCTTT. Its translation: CASSDRDGSAFF.